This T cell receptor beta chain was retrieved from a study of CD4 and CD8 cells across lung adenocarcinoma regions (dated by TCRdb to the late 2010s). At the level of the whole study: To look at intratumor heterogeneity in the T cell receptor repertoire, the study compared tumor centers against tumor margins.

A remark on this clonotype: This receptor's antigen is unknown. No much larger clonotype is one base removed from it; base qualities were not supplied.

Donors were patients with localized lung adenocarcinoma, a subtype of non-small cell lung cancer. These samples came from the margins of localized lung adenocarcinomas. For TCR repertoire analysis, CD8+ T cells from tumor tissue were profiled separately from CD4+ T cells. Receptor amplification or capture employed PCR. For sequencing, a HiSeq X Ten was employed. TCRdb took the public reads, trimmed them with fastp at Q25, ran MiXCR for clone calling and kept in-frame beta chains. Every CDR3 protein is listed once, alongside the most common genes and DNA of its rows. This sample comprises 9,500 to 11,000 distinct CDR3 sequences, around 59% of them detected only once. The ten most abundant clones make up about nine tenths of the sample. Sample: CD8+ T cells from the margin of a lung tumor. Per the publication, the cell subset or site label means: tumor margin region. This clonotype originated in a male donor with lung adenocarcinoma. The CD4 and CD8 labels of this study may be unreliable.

The CDR3 amino acid sequence is: CASSGTAYGEQFF. The nucleotides are TGCGCCAGCAGTGGGACCGCATACGGTGAGCAGTTCTTC. The chain links TRBV10-1 with TRBJ2-1, with the D gene too uncertain to name. The CDR3 contains 13 residues, cysteine and phenylalanine counted. The read is trimmed to its CDR3 DNA, 39 bases read in frame from base 1. Sequences WNHNN (CDR1) and SYGVQD (CDR2) are obtained from the germline V gene (reference sequence). The junction carries 13 bases between V and J, which are trimmed by 4 bases and 9 bases respectively.